The 17 T cell receptor beta chains reported below all come from one sample, sequenced in a study of OX40 agonist ivuxolimab in advanced cancers. The protocol was immunoSEQ multiplex PCR, while the TCRdb copy is restricted to in-frame clones and leaves out a portion. This table holds tens of thousands of clones, around 87% found once. Sequences were derived from CD4+ or CD8+ T cells sorted from blood, sampled in a trial of the OX40 agonist ivuxolimab. The receptors were sampled from an adult with an advanced solid tumor such as melanoma, head and neck, liver or kidney cancer.

The CDR3 bases are TGTGCCAGCAGCCAGAGGCAGAATGAGCAGTTCTTC. Translated: CASSQRQNEQFF. This chain uses TRBV4-2 with TRBJ2-1; D gene unclear. The CDR3 totals 12 residues. The V end lost 3 bases, the J end lost 7 bases, and 7 bases lay between the germline ends. Germline V gene lookup returns CDR1 LGHNA and CDR2 YNFKEQ.

CDR3 loop: CASSPSTGQPQHF. DNA of the CDR3: TGTGCCAGTAGCCCATCGACGGGACAACCCCAGCATTTT. The chain carries TRBV19 and TRBJ1-5, with a tentative D call TRBD1 (6 bases). Trimming took 6 bases from V and 10 from J, leaving 16 bases between them. This CDR3 has 13 residues. Looked up from germline, CDR1 is LNHDA and CDR2 is SQIVND (reference sequence).

J is TRBJ2-7 and V is TRBV15; D unclear. V shed 8 bases and J shed 2 bases, with 10 bases lying between them. CDR1 is LNHNV, CDR2 YYDKDF, per germline (reference sequence). The CDR3 contains 12 residues. The CDR3 is CATSDRPYEQYF. CDR3 bases: TGTGCCACCTCGGACCGGCCCTACGAGCAGTACTTC.

V is TRBV28 and J is TRBJ1-4; TRBD1 matches at 9 bases. The J segment lost 8 bases and the V segment lost 5 bases, leaving 6 bases of the junction unmatched. This CDR3 is 14 amino acids long. Germline V gene lookup returns CDR1 MDHEN and CDR2 SYDVKM. The CDR3 protein is CASSPGTGWEKLFF. The CDR3 region has the DNA TGTGCCAGCAGTCCTGGGACAGGGTGGGAAAAACTGTTTTTT.

V and J are TRBV7-3 and TRBJ2-3; 10 bases map to TRBD2. Per germline, CDR1 SGHTA and CDR2 FQGTGA. With 6 bases clipped from V and 2 bases from J, the junction kept 5 bases outside the gene matches. The CDR3 covers 15 residues. CDR3 coding DNA: TGTGCCAGCAGGAGGACTAGCGGCCCCACAGATACGCAGTATTTT. It encodes CASRRTSGPTDTQYF.

The chain employs TRBV4-1 and TRBJ2-7, with 8 bases fitting TRBD1. The CDR3 spans 15 residues. Looked up from germline, CDR1 is MGHRA and CDR2 is YSYEKL. V shed 0 bases and J 8 bases; nucleotides not matched to a gene: 9. The CDR3 sequence is CASSQDRAGGGKQYF. DNA for the CDR3: TGCGCCAGCAGCCAAGATAGGGCAGGGGGCGGAAAGCAGTACTTC.

The gene calls are TRBV7-3 and TRBJ2-2, with 12 bases matching TRBD2. Per the germline V gene, CDR1 is SGHTA and CDR2 is FQGTGA. The junction had 6 bases not matched to a gene; V was cut back by 5 bases and J by 5 bases. The CDR3 is made up of 16 amino acids. CDR3 nucleotides: TGTGCCAGCAGCAGGACTAGCGGGGTGGGGACCGGGGAGCTGTTTTTT. Encoded protein: CASSRTSGVGTGELFF.

The chain uses TRBV7-2 and TRBJ2-3, with 9 bases identical to TRBD2. Germline trimming cut 8 bases from V and 0 bases from J; bases unmatched to any gene: 6. The germline gives CDR1 SGHTA, CDR2 FQGNSA. CDR3 length: 15 amino acids. This CDR3 is CASRRGGASTDTQYF. DNA for the CDR3: TGTGCCAGCCGGCGCGGGGGGGCGAGCACAGATACGCAGTATTTT.

The rearrangement links TRBV6-4 to TRBJ2-5, with D maybe TRBD2 (5 bases). The CDR3 is 15 residues long. Germline V gene lookup returns CDR1 MRHNA and CDR2 SNTAGT. Deletions cut 2 bases from V and 1 base from J, with 11 bases between. DNA for the CDR3: TGTGCCAGCAGTGACACTAGACCTACCCAAGAGACCCAGTACTTC. Its protein product is CASSDTRPTQETQYF.

This clone was picked up a small number of times. The chain carries TRBV9 and TRBJ1-1; D is perhaps TRBD1 (5 bases). Germline V gene data show CDR1 as SGDLS and CDR2 as YYNGEE. V gave up 0 bases and J gave up 1 base, with 10 bases separating them. The CDR3 consists of 15 residues. CDR3 sequence (DNA): TGTGCCAGCAGCGTAGGGGCAGGGCAGAACACTGAAGCTTTCTTT. It specifies CASSVGAGQNTEAFF.

This clone was picked up one time. CDR3 in amino acids: CASSAGTGGNTEAFF. The CDR3 nucleotides are TGTGCCAGCAGCGCTGGGACAGGAGGGAACACTGAAGCTTTCTTT. This chain links TRBV13 with TRBJ1-1, with 8 bases fitting TRBD1. Trimming removed 5 bases from V and 1 base from J; junction bases left unmatched: 6. The germline gives CDR1 PRHDT, CDR2 FYEKMQ (reference sequence). The CDR3 length is 15 residues.

The V call is TRBV30, the J call TRBJ2-7; D unclear. Looked up from germline, CDR1 is GTSNPN and CDR2 is SVGIG (reference sequence). The V gene lost 0 bases and the J gene lost 9 bases, with 9 bases spanning the gap. This CDR3 region has 11 residues. CDR3 DNA sequence: TGTGCCTGGAGTGTAGAGACTCTGCAGTACTTC. This translates into CAWSVETLQYF.

The CDR3 protein is CASSTRGERNEKLFF. As DNA, the CDR3 is TGTGCCAGCAGCACCCGGGGAGAACGTAATGAAAAACTGTTTTTT. This chain uses TRBV11-2 with TRBJ1-4; D remains ambiguous. This CDR3 has 15 amino acids. CDR1 and CDR2 from the germline V gene are SGHAT and FQNNGV. The V end lost 5 bases, the J end lost 4 bases, and 14 bases lay between the germline ends.

V is TRBV19 and J is TRBJ1-3, with D uncertain. CDR1 is LNHDA and CDR2 is SQIVND in the germline V gene (reference sequence). This CDR3 has 14 residues. V was cut by 3 bases and J by 2 bases, with 8 bases left in between. CDR3 amino acids: CASSIKEAGNTIYF. CDR3 nucleotide sequence: TGTGCCAGTAGTATCAAGGAAGCTGGAAACACCATATATTTT. Full variable domain (rest looked up from reference TRBV19 and TRBJ1-3): DGGITQSPKYLFRKEGQNVTLSCEQNLNHDAMYWYRQDPGQGLRLIYYSQIVNDFQKGDIAEGYSVSREKKESFPLTVTSAQKNPTAFYLCASSIKEAGNTIYFGEGSWLTVV.

The J gene is TRBJ2-1, the V gene TRBV7-2; D perhaps matches TRBD1 (6 bases). Looked up from germline, CDR1 is SGHTA and CDR2 is FQGNSA. Trimming removed 0 bases at V and 12 bases at J, with 9 bases between. This CDR3 has 12 residues. In nucleotides, the CDR3 is TGTGCCAGCAGCTTAGCGCAGGGGCGGCAGTTCTTC. It is translated as CASSLAQGRQFF.

V is TRBV5-4 and J is TRBJ1-3, with D perhaps TRBD1 (6 bases). The germline CDR1 and CDR2 sequences are SGHNT and YYREEE (reference sequence). Trimming cost V 2 bases and J 2 bases, with 8 bases left between them. This CDR3 is built from 14 residues. CDR3 nucleotide sequence: TGTGCCAGCAGCTTTTCAGGGGCTGGAAACACCATATATTTT. Translation: CASSFSGAGNTIYF.

The chain combines TRBV7-9 with TRBJ2-7; no clear D gene. The CDR3 has 11 residues. Germline V gene sequence: CDR1 SEHNR, CDR2 FQNEAQ (reference sequence). Trimming left V 1 base short and J 5 bases short, with 3 bases between. The CDR3 spells CASSLENEQYF. For the CDR3, the DNA is TGTGCCAGCAGCTTAGAGAACGAGCAGTACTTC.